The rows below give T cell receptor beta chains drawn from one sample of a study of blood T cell repertoires in COVID-19. Assay: immunoSEQ multiplex PCR; the TCRdb copy retains only in-frame clones and omits some. The sample has more than 85,000 clones, just over 85% seen once. Sequences were obtained from PBMCs or T cells enriched from blood (not recorded which). Receptors originate from a woman aged 45-59 years who had recovered from COVID-19. The CDR3 runs from the conserved cysteine through the conserved F or W. D genes are given only for firm matches. Part of the rows lack a size; the others show once, few, many or a class for expanded clones.

V,size,J,D,CDR3,DNA
TRBV5-4,-,TRBJ2-3,-,CASREQVTTDTQYF,TGTGCCAGCAGGGAACAGGTAACCACAGATACGCAGTATTTT
TRBV14,-,TRBJ2-4,-,CASSQVSVAKNIQYF,TGTGCCAGCAGCCAAGTGTCCGTAGCCAAAAACATTCAGTACTTC
TRBV3-1/TRBV3-2,-,TRBJ1-6,TRBD1,CASSPLDRDDSPLHF,TGTGCCAGCAGCCCGCTGGACAGGGACGACTCACCCCTCCACTTT
TRBV25-1,few,TRBJ2-7,-,CASSETMSYEQYF,TGTGCCAGCAGTGAAACTATGTCCTACGAGCAGTACTTC
TRBV27,-,TRBJ2-3,TRBD2,CASNEFSGRAGDTQYF,TGTGCCAGCAACGAGTTTAGCGGGAGGGCCGGAGATACGCAGTATTTT
TRBV5-4,-,TRBJ2-7,TRBD1,CASSVRQGSYEQYF,TGTGCCAGCAGCGTTAGACAGGGCTCCTACGAGCAGTACTTC
TRBV5-1,-,TRBJ2-7,TRBD1,CASRYGQGSYEQYF,TGCGCCAGCAGATATGGACAGGGTTCCTACGAGCAGTACTTC
TRBV5-1,-,TRBJ2-2,TRBD1,CASSLLTGATGELFF,TGCGCCAGCAGCTTGTTGACAGGGGCGACCGGGGAGCTGTTTTTT
TRBV10-3,-,TRBJ1-1,-,CAISAAGAEAFF,TGTGCCATCAGCGCAGCAGGGGCCGAAGCTTTCTTT
TRBV15,-,TRBJ2-2,-,CATSRQNTGELFF,TGTGCCACCAGCAGACAGAACACCGGGGAGCTGTTTTTT